A selection of T cell receptor beta chains follows, all from one sample in a study of CD8 T cells in Susac syndrome. TCRdb re-called the immunoSEQ multiplex PCR reads through MiXCR, storing one row per CDR3 protein. The sample holds about 300,000 distinct CDR3 sequences, 65% to 90% seen once. The specimen sequenced was CD8+ T cells from PBMCs. These receptors came from a human donor with multiple sclerosis. Both conserved end residues are part of each CDR3. The order of the fields is clone size, J gene, D gene, CDR3 length, V gene, CDR3 DNA, CDR3 protein. A D gene is named only where the DNA matches it firmly. The size entry is marked missing in some rows and otherwise reads once, few, many or a size class.

size: .
J: TRBJ2-7
D: TRBD2
length: 13
V: TRBV20-1
DNA: TGCAGTGCTCTCCGCGGGATAGCGGGGCTGCAGTACTTC
CDR3: CSALRGIAGLQYF

size: .
J: TRBJ1-2
D: .
length: 13
V: TRBV27
DNA: TGTGCCAGCAGTTTGTCCGGGACCTATGGCTACACCTTC
CDR3: CASSLSGTYGYTF

size: few
J: TRBJ2-1
D: .
length: 14
V: TRBV5-1
DNA: TGCGCCAGCACCCCGGCGGGGTCATACAATGAGCAGTTCTTC
CDR3: CASTPAGSYNEQFF

size: .
J: TRBJ2-7
D: .
length: 17
V: TRBV7-6
DNA: TGTGCCAGCAGCTTAGGATATGGGCGGGGCCCCTCCTACGAGCAGTACTTC
CDR3: CASSLGYGRGPSYEQYF

size: few
J: TRBJ2-5
D: TRBD1
length: 15
V: TRBV6-1
DNA: TGTGCCAGCAGTGAATGGACAGGGGACGGAAAGACCCAGTACTTC
CDR3: CASSEWTGDGKTQYF

size: .
J: TRBJ2-5
D: .
length: 13
V: TRBV6-5
DNA: TGTGCCAGCAGTTACTCCAACCAGGGGACCCAGTACTTC
CDR3: CASSYSNQGTQYF

size: .
J: TRBJ2-1
D: .
length: 15
V: TRBV5-1
DNA: TGCGCCAGCCGATATGCGGGACTTGGGGGCAATGAGCAGTTCTTC
CDR3: CASRYAGLGGNEQFF

size: .
J: TRBJ1-5
D: .
length: 13
V: TRBV20-1
DNA: TGCAGTGCGCCTACAGGGTTTTATCAGCCCCAGCATTTT
CDR3: CSAPTGFYQPQHF

size: .
J: TRBJ2-7
D: .
length: 13
V: TRBV7-6
DNA: TGTGCCAGCGGCGCGGCCCCCGACTACGAGCAGTACTTC
CDR3: CASGAAPDYEQYF

size: .
J: TRBJ1-5
D: TRBD1
length: 14
V: TRBV27
DNA: TGTGCCAGCAGTCCGGGACAGCCGAATCAGCCCCAGCATTTT
CDR3: CASSPGQPNQPQHF

size: few
J: TRBJ2-1
D: .
length: 15
V: TRBV12-3/TRBV12-4
DNA: TGTGCCAGCAGCCAAGACTTAGCCGCCTACAATGAGCAGTTCTTC
CDR3: CASSQDLAAYNEQFF

size: .
J: TRBJ2-5
D: .
length: 10
V: TRBV20-1
DNA: TGCAGTGCTAGAGTGGAGACCCAGTACTTC
CDR3: CSARVETQYF

size: .
J: TRBJ1-5
D: .
length: 15
V: TRBV5-6
DNA: TGTGCCAGCAGCTTGGGGCAGATTAGCAATCAGCCCCAGCATTTT
CDR3: CASSLGQISNQPQHF

size: .
J: TRBJ2-1
D: .
length: 15
V: TRBV27
DNA: TGTGCCAGCAGTATAGGGGGACTATTCTACAATGAGCAGTTCTTC
CDR3: CASSIGGLFYNEQFF

size: .
J: TRBJ2-3
D: .
length: 13
V: TRBV12-3/TRBV12-4
DNA: TGTGCCAGCAGTTTTCGCCCCTGGGATACGCAGTATTTT
CDR3: CASSFRPWDTQYF

size: .
J: TRBJ2-2
D: TRBD2
length: 20
V: TRBV11-2
DNA: TGTGCCAGCAGCGTAGGAAACCTTTGGGGGACTAGCGGGACTGACGGGGAGCTGTTTTTT
CDR3: CASSVGNLWGTSGTDGELFF

size: .
J: TRBJ2-7
D: TRBD2
length: 13
V: TRBV7-9
DNA: TGTGCCAGCAGCTTATCCCCGCTAGCGGACTGCTACTTC
CDR3: CASSLSPLADCYF

size: .
J: TRBJ2-7
D: TRBD2
length: 15
V: TRBV13
DNA: TGTGCCAGCAGCAGAATTAGCGGGTTCTCCTACGAGCAGTACTTC
CDR3: CASSRISGFSYEQYF

size: few
J: TRBJ1-2
D: .
length: 16
V: TRBV12-3/TRBV12-4
DNA: TGTGCCAGCAGTTTTACCTCCCGGGCAGGGGCCTATGGCTACACCTTC
CDR3: CASSFTSRAGAYGYTF

size: .
J: TRBJ1-5
D: .
length: 10
V: TRBV27
DNA: TGTGCCAGCAGCAATCAGCCCCAGCATTTT
CDR3: CASSNQPQHF

size: .
J: TRBJ2-1
D: .
length: 15
V: TRBV15
DNA: TGTGCCACCAGCCCTGGGGCGAGCTCCTACAATGAGCAGTTCTTC
CDR3: CATSPGASSYNEQFF

size: .
J: TRBJ2-5
D: TRBD1
length: 14
V: TRBV7-6
DNA: TGTGCCAGCAGCTCGCGACAGGGAACAGAGACCCAGTACTTC
CDR3: CASSSRQGTETQYF

size: .
J: TRBJ1-1
D: .
length: 14
V: TRBV4-3
DNA: TGCGCCAGCAGCCACAAGGGATCGGGCACTGAAGCTTTCTTT
CDR3: CASSHKGSGTEAFF

size: .
J: TRBJ2-1
D: .
length: 16
V: TRBV14
DNA: TGTGCCAGCAGCCCTGACCAAAGGATCGGGGGCAATGAGCAGTTCTTC
CDR3: CASSPDQRIGGNEQFF

size: .
J: TRBJ2-4
D: TRBD1
length: 14
V: TRBV6-5
DNA: TGTGCCAGCAGTCGACAGGGGGCCAAAAACATTCAGTACTTC
CDR3: CASSRQGAKNIQYF

size: .
J: TRBJ2-7
D: .
length: 10
V: TRBV21-1
DNA: TGTGCCAGCACCCCCCTGGAGCAGTACTTC
CDR3: CASTPLEQYF

size: .
J: TRBJ2-7
D: TRBD2
length: 14
V: TRBV6-2/TRBV6-3
DNA: TGTGCCAGCACCTCCGGGACTAGCCCCTACGAGCAGTACTTC
CDR3: CASTSGTSPYEQYF

size: once
J: TRBJ1-5
D: .
length: 13
V: TRBV28
DNA: TGTGCCAGCAGTTGGACCTCAGGGCAGCCCCAGCATTTT
CDR3: CASSWTSGQPQHF

size: .
J: TRBJ2-5
D: .
length: 13
V: TRBV10-1
DNA: TGCGCCAGCAGTGCCGCCATACAAGAGACCCAGTACTTC
CDR3: CASSAAIQETQYF

size: once
J: TRBJ2-2
D: TRBD2
length: 18
V: TRBV12-3/TRBV12-4
DNA: TGTGCCAGCAGTTTAGCTTGGCGGGCCCTCGGGAGGACCGGGGAGCTGTTTTTT
CDR3: CASSLAWRALGRTGELFF

size: .
J: TRBJ2-3
D: TRBD2
length: 16
V: TRBV27
DNA: TGTGCCAGCAGGACCGGGACTAGCGGGAGGATGGATACGCAGTATTTT
CDR3: CASRTGTSGRMDTQYF

size: .
J: TRBJ1-1
D: .
length: 14
V: TRBV5-1
DNA: TGCGCCAGCAGCTGGGGGGCCACCGGGACTGAAGCTTTCTTT
CDR3: CASSWGATGTEAFF

size: .
J: TRBJ2-7
D: TRBD2
length: 14
V: TRBV4-3
DNA: TGCGCCAGCAGCCAAGAACTAGCGGATTACGAGCAGTACTTC
CDR3: CASSQELADYEQYF

size: .
J: TRBJ2-7
D: TRBD2
length: 19
V: TRBV11-2
DNA: TGTGCCAGCAGCTTCCTAAGCCCAGGACTAGCGGGAGTTTTCTACGAGCAGTACTTC
CDR3: CASSFLSPGLAGVFYEQYF

size: .
J: TRBJ1-2
D: .
length: 16
V: TRBV15
DNA: TGTGCCACCAGGGACCATAAGGGGGACATCAGGAATGGCTACACCTTC
CDR3: CATRDHKGDIRNGYTF

size: .
J: TRBJ2-7
D: TRBD1
length: 15
V: TRBV30
DNA: TGTGCCTGGAGCATAATCGGGACAGGGGTTTACGAGCAGTACTTC
CDR3: CAWSIIGTGVYEQYF

size: .
J: TRBJ2-4
D: .
length: 13
V: TRBV4-3
DNA: TGCGCCAGCAGCCATTCCCCGGGTGAAATTCAGTACTTC
CDR3: CASSHSPGEIQYF

size: .
J: TRBJ2-7
D: .
length: 14
V: TRBV6-2/TRBV6-3
DNA: TGTGCCAGCAGTTACAATAGTCCCTTCGACGAGCAGTACTTC
CDR3: CASSYNSPFDEQYF

size: .
J: TRBJ2-1
D: .
length: 10
V: TRBV29-1
DNA: TGCAGCGGAGCGGAGGGTGAGCAGTTCTTC
CDR3: CSGAEGEQFF

size: .
J: TRBJ2-5
D: TRBD2
length: 18
V: TRBV20-1
DNA: TGCAGTGCTAGAGATCCCCAGAAAACTAGCGGGATCCAAGAGACCCAGTACTTC
CDR3: CSARDPQKTSGIQETQYF

size: .
J: TRBJ1-6
D: TRBD1
length: 14
V: TRBV6-5
DNA: TGTGCCAGCAGCCAGGGGGTTTATAATTCACCCCTCCACTTT
CDR3: CASSQGVYNSPLHF

size: .
J: TRBJ2-1
D: TRBD1
length: 20
V: TRBV7-8
DNA: TGTGCCAGCAGTTCTCCGGGGACAGGGGGGCTAGCTGACTCCTACAATGAGCAGTTCTTC
CDR3: CASSSPGTGGLADSYNEQFF

size: once
J: TRBJ2-1
D: TRBD2
length: 17
V: TRBV19
DNA: TGTGCCAGTAGTATGCGGACTAGCGGGATTATCGACAATGAGCAGTTCTTC
CDR3: CASSMRTSGIIDNEQFF

size: .
J: TRBJ2-1
D: .
length: 15
V: TRBV6-5
DNA: TGTGCCAGCAGTTACGCGACTAATGGAGTCGATGAGCAGTTCTTC
CDR3: CASSYATNGVDEQFF

size: .
J: TRBJ2-1
D: TRBD2
length: 17
V: TRBV4-3
DNA: TGCGCCAGCAGCGTAACTAGCGGGAGGTTTTCCTACAATGAGCAGTTCTTC
CDR3: CASSVTSGRFSYNEQFF

size: .
J: TRBJ2-7
D: .
length: 15
V: TRBV30
DNA: TGTGCCTGGAGTAGCCGGGACTTCAGCTCCTACGAGCAGTACTTC
CDR3: CAWSSRDFSSYEQYF

size: .
J: TRBJ2-2
D: .
length: 15
V: TRBV19
DNA: TGTGCCAGTACCCGGGAGACATCAAGCACCGGGGAGCTGTTTTTT
CDR3: CASTRETSSTGELFF

size: .
J: TRBJ2-7
D: .
length: 12
V: TRBV27
DNA: TGTGCCAGCAGTTCAGGGTACCACGAGCAGTACTTC
CDR3: CASSSGYHEQYF

size: .
J: TRBJ2-5
D: .
length: 13
V: TRBV20-1
DNA: TGCAGTACACTCTCAGGGCCCCAAGAGACCCAGTACTTC
CDR3: CSTLSGPQETQYF

size: .
J: TRBJ1-2
D: TRBD1
length: 15
V: TRBV25-1
DNA: TGTGCCAGCAGTGAATGGGGGGCAGGGGGCAGAGGCTACACCTTC
CDR3: CASSEWGAGGRGYTF

size: .
J: TRBJ1-1
D: TRBD1
length: 16
V: TRBV15
DNA: TGTGCCACCAGCAGGGATCTCCAGGGGGAGTGGGCTGAAGTTTTCTTT
CDR3: CATSRDLQGEWAEVFF

size: .
J: TRBJ2-3
D: .
length: 15
V: TRBV27
DNA: TGTGCCAGCAGTCCCTCAGAGGGACCGACAGATACGCAGTATTTT
CDR3: CASSPSEGPTDTQYF

size: .
J: TRBJ2-1
D: .
length: 14
V: TRBV3-1
DNA: TGTGCCAGCAGCCAAGTGGTAGGGGGCAATGAGCAGTTCTTC
CDR3: CASSQVVGGNEQFF

size: .
J: TRBJ1-1
D: .
length: 14
V: TRBV27
DNA: TGTGCCAGCAGTCCCCGGCCGGGATTCACTGAAGCTTTCTTT
CDR3: CASSPRPGFTEAFF

size: .
J: TRBJ2-7
D: TRBD2
length: 16
V: TRBV20-1
DNA: TGCAGTGCTAGAGATAGGGCGGGAGGGCCCTCCTACGAGCAGTACTTC
CDR3: CSARDRAGGPSYEQYF